This T cell receptor (beta chain) emerged from a study of T cells in Graves' hyperthyroidism and ophthalmopathy. Study conclusions and caveats: With a median lead of 6.5 months before onset, the model predicted ophthalmopathy. Most thyroid clonotypes with frequency above 0.001 were detected in blood.

V shed 2 bases and J shed 3 bases, with 10 bases lying between them. The CDR3 sequence is 15 residues long. CDR1 is MDHEN and CDR2 is SYDVKM in the germline V gene. This clonotype has ten or more counts. The antigen remains undetermined. Researchers amplified the TCR beta CDR3 regions from RNA transcripts. HTBI primers were the set used in a first-round RT-PCR of the TCR CDR3. TCRdb itself ran the multiplex PCR reads through MiXCR, one entry per CDR3 protein. Of around 690,000 distinct CDR3 sequences listed, around 15% were seen once; the top ten hold around 15%. Patients between 18 and 65 years old had hyperthyroidism, newly diagnosed and lasting under 2 months. Criteria for exclusion of patients were uncontrolled infection, other autoimmune disease, pregnancy or lactation.

The source of this sequence is a man over 45 with Graves' hyperthyroidism. The chain is built from TRBV28 and TRBJ2-2, with a tentative D call TRBD2 (6 bases). The sample taken for sequencing was blood. The CDR3 region is CASSLAGRDTGELFF. CDR3 nucleotide sequence: TGTGCCAGCAGTTTAGCGGGGAGAGACACCGGGGAGCTGTTTTTT.